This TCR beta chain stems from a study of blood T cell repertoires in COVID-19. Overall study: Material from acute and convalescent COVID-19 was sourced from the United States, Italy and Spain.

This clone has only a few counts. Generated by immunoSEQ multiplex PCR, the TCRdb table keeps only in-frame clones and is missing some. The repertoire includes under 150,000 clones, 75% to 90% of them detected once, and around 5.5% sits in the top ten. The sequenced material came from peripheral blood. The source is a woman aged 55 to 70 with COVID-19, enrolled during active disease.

This CDR3 is CASSSYPNVQGDNYGYTF. The CDR3 coding sequence is TGTGCCAGCAGCTCTTATCCCAACGTACAGGGTGATAACTATGGCTACACCTTC. The chain joins TRBV4-2 to TRBJ1-2; D may be TRBD1 (6 bases). This CDR3 has 18 residues. The V gene lost 5 bases and the J gene lost 1 base, with 23 bases spanning the gap. Germline-derived CDR1 and CDR2 are LGHNA and YNFKEQ.